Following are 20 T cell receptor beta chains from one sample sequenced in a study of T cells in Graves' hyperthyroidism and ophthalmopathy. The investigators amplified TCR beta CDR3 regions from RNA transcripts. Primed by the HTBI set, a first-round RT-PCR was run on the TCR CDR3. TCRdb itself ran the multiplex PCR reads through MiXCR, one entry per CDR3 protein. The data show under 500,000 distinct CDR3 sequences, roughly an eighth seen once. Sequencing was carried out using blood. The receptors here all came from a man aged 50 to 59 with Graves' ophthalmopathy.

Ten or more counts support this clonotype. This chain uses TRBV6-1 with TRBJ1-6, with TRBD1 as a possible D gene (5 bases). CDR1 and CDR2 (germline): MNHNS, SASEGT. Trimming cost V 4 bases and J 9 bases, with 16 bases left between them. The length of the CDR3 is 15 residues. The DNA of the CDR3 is TGTGCCAGCAGTGCACTACAGACGGGGGGTTCACCCCTCCACTTT. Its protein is CASSALQTGGSPLHF.

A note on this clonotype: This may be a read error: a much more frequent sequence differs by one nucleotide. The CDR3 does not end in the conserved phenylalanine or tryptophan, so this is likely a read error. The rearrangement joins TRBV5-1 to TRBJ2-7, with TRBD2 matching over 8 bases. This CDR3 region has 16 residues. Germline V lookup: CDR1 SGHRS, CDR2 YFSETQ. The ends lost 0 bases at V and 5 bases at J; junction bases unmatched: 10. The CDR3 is CASSLATSGGSDEQYS. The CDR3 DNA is TGCGCCAGCAGCTTGGCCACGTCGGGAGGGTCTGACGAGCAGTACTCC.

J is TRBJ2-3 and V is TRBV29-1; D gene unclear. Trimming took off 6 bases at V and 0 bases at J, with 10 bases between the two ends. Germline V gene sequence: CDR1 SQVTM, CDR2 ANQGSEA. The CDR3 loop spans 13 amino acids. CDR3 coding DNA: TGCAGCGTCGAGACGGTGAGCACAGATACGCAGTATTTT. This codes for CSVETVSTDTQYF.

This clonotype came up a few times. CDR3 coding DNA: TGCAGTGCTAGAAGTACTAGCTCCGGCGACACCGGGGAGCTGTTTTTT. Translated, it gives CSARSTSSGDTGELFF. The chain uses TRBV20-1 and TRBJ2-2, with TRBD2 as a possible D gene (6 bases). In germline, CDR1 is DFQATT, CDR2 SNEGSKA (reference sequence). This CDR3 has 16 residues. V lost 2 bases to trimming and J lost 3 bases, with 16 bases between them.

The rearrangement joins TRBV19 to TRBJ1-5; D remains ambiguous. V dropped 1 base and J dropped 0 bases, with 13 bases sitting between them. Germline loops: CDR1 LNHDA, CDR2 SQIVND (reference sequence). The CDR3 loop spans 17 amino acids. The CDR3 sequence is CASSIGARIYSNQPQHF. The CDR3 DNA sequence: TGTGCCAGTAGTATAGGGGCACGGATATATAGCAATCAGCCCCAGCATTTT.

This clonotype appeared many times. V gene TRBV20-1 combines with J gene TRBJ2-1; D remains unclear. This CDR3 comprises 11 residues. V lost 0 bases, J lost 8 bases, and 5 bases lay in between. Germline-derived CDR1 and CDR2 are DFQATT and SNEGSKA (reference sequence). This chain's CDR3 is CSARDFYEQFF. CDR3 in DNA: TGCAGTGCTAGAGATTTCTATGAGCAGTTCTTC.

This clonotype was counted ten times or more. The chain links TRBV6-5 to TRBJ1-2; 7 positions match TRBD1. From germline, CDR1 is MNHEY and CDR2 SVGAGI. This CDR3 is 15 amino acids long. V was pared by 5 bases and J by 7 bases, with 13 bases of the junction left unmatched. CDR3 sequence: CASSPRQGAEGGYTF. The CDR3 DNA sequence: TGTGCCAGCAGTCCAAGACAGGGCGCTGAGGGTGGCTACACCTTC.

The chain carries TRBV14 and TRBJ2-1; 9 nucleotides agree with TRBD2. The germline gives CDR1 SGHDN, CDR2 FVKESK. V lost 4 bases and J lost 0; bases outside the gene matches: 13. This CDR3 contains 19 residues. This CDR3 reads CASSRYGTSGQYSYNEQFF. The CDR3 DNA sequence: TGTGCCAGCAGCCGATACGGAACTAGCGGGCAATACTCCTACAATGAGCAGTTCTTC.

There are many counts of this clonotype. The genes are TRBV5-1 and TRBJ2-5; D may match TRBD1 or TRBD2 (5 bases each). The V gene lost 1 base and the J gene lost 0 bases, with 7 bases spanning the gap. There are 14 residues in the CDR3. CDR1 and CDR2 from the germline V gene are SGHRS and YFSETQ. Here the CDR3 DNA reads TGCGCCAGCAGCTTGTTGGGGGACCAAGAGACCCAGTACTTC. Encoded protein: CASSLLGDQETQYF.

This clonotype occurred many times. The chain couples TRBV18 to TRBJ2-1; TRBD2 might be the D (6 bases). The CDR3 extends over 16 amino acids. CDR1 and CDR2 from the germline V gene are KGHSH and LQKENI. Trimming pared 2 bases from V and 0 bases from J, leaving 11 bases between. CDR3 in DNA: TGTGCCAGCTCACCAACGGGAGTTCGCTCCTACAATGAGCAGTTCTTC. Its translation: CASSPTGVRSYNEQFF.

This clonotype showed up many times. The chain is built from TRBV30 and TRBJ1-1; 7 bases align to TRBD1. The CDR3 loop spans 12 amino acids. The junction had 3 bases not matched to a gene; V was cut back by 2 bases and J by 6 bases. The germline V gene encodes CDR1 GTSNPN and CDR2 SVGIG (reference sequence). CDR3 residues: CAWSPQGPEAFF. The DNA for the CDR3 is TGTGCCTGGAGTCCACAGGGGCCTGAAGCTTTCTTT.

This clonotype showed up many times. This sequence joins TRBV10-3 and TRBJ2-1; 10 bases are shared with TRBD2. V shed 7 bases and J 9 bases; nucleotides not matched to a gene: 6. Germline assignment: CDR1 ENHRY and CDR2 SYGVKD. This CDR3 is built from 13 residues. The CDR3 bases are TGTGCCATCACTAGAGCGGGAGGGTCTGAGCAGTTCTTC. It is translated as CAITRAGGSEQFF.

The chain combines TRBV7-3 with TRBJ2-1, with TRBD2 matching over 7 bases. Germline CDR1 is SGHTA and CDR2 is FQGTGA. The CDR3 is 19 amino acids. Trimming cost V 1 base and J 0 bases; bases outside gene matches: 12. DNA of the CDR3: TGTGCCAGCAGCTTAAGGGGGGGTAGTGACGGTAGCTCCTACAATGAGCAGTTCTTC. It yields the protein CASSLRGGSDGSSYNEQFF.

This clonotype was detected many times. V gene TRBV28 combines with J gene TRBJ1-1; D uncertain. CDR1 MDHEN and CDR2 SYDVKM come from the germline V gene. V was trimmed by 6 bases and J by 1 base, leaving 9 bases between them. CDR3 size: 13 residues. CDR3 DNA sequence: TGTGCCAGCAGCTCACCGGGGAACACTGAAGCTTTCTTT. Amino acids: CASSSPGNTEAFF.

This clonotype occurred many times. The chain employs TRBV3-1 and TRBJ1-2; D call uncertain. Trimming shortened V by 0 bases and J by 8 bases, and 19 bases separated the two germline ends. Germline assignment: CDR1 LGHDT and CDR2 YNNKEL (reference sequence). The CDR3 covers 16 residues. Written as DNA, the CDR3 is TGTGCCAGCAGCCAAGATCTGGGCAGGCCGGTCGGGGGCTACACCTTC. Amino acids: CASSQDLGRPVGGYTF.

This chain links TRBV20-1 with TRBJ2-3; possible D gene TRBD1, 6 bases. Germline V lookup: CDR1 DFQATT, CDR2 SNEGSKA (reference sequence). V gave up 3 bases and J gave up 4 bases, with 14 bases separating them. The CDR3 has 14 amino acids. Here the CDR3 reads CSARRLAGADTQYF. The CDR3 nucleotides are TGCAGTGCTAGGAGGCTAGCAGGGGCAGATACGCAGTATTTT.

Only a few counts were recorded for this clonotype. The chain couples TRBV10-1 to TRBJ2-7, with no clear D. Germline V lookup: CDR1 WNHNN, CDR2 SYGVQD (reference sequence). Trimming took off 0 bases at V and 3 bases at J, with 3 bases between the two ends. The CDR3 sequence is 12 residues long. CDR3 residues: CASSESRYEQYF. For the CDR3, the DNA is TGCGCCAGCAGTGAGTCGCGCTACGAGCAGTACTTC.

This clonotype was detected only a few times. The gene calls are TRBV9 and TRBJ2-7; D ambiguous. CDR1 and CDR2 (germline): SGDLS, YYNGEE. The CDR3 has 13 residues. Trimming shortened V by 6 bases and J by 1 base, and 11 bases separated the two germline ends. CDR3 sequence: CASNIDGSYEQYF. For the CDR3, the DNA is TGTGCCAGCAACATAGACGGGTCCTACGAGCAGTACTTC.

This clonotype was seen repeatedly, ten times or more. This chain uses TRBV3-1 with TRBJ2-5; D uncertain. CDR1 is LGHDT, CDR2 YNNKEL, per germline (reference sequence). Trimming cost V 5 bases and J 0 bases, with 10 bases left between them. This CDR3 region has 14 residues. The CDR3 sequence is CASSSGPNQETQYF. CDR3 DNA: TGTGCCAGCAGCTCAGGACCGAACCAAGAGACCCAGTACTTC.

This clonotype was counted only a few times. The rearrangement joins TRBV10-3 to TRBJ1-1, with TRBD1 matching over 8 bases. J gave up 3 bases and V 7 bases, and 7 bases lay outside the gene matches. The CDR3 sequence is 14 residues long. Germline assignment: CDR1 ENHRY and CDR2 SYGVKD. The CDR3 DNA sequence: TGTGCCATCACCGGTGACAGGGGATACACTGAAGCTTTCTTT. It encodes CAITGDRGYTEAFF.